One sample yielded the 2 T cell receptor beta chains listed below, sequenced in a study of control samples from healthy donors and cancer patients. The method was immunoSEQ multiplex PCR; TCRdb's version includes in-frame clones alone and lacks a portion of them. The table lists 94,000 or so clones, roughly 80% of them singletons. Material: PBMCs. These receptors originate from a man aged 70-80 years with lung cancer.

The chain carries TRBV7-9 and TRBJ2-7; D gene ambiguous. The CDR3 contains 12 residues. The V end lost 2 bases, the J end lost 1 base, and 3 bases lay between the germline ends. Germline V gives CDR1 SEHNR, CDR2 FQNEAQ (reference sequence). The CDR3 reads CASSLQSYEQYF. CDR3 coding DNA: TGTGCCAGCAGCTTACAATCCTACGAGCAGTACTTC.

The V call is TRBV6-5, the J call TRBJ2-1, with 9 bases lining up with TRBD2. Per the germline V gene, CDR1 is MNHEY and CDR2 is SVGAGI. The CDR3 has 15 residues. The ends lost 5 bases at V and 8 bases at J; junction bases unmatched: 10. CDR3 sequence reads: CASSPQAGGVHEQFF. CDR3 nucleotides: TGTGCCAGCAGTCCCCAAGCGGGGGGAGTACATGAGCAGTTCTTC.